Sequencing of this TCR beta chain was carried out in a study of T cell changes during pregnancy in multiple sclerosis. Germline assignment: CDR1 MNHNY and CDR2 SVGAGI (reference sequence). V lost 7 bases and J lost 0, with 13 bases in between. The CDR3 extends over 14 amino acids. Here immunoSEQ multiplex PCR was the method, and the copy in TCRdb shows in-frame clones only, minus some. In the table there are some 60,000 clones, 80% to 95% of which are singletons. The rearrangement joins TRBV6-6 to TRBJ2-7, with D possibly TRBD1 on 5 matching bases. This TCR derives from a female donor in good health, enrolled as a control in a pregnancy study. The sample here was peripheral blood, taken in the third trimester of pregnancy. The CDR3 sequence: CASTSQGSSYEQYF. CDR3 nucleotide sequence: TGTGCCAGCACCAGTCAGGGTAGCTCCTACGAGCAGTACTTC.